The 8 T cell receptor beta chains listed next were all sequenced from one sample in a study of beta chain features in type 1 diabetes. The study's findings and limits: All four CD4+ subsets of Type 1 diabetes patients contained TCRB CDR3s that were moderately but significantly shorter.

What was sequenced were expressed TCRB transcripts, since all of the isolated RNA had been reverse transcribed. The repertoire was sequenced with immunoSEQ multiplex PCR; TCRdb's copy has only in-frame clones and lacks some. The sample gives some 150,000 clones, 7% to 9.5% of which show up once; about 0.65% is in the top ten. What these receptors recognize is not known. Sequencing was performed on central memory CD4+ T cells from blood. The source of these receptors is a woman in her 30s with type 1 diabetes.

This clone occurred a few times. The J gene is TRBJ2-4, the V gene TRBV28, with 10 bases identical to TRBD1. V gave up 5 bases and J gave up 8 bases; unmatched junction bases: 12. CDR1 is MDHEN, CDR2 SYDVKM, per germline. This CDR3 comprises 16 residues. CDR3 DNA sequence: TGTGCCAGCAGTCCGGTCCGGGACAGGGGATTGGACATTCAGTACTTC. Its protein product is CASSPVRDRGLDIQYF.

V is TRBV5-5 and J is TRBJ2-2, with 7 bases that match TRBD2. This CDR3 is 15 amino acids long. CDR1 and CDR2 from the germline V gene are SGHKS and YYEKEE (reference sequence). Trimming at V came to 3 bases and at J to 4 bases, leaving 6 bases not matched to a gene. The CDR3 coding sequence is TGTGCCAGCAGCTACCGGGAGGAAGTCACCGGGGAGCTGTTTTTT. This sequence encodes CASSYREEVTGELFF.

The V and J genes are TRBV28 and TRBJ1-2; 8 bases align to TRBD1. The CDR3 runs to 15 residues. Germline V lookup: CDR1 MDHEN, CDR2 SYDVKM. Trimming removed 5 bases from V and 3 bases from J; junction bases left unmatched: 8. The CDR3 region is CASSTPGQVYYGYTF. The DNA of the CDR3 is TGTGCCAGCAGTACTCCGGGACAGGTTTACTATGGCTACACCTTC.

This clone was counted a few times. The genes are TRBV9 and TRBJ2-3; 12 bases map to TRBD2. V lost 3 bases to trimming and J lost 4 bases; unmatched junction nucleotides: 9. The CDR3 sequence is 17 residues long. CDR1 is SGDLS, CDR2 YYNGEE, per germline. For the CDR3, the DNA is TGTGCCAGCAGCGGGGGACTAGCGGGTGAGGGAGCAGATACGCAGTATTTT. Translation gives CASSGGLAGEGADTQYF.

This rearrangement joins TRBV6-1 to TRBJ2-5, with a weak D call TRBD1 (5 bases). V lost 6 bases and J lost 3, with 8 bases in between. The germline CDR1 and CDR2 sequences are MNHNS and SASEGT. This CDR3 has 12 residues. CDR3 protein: CASRVQEETQYF. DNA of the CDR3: TGTGCCAGCAGAGTACAGGAAGAGACCCAGTACTTC.

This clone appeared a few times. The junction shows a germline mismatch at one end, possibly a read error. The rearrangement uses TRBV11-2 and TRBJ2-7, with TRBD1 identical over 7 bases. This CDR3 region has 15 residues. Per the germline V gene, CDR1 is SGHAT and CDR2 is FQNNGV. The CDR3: CASSLTWTGSHEQYF. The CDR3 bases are TGTGCCAGCAGCCTAACCTGGACAGGCTCCCACGAGCAGTACTTC.

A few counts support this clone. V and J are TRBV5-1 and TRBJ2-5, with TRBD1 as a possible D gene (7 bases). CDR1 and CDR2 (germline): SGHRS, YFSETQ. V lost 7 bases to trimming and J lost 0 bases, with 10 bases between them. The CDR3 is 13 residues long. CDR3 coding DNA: TGCGCCAGCGGCAGGGGGGACCAAGAGACCCAGTACTTC. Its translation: CASGRGDQETQYF. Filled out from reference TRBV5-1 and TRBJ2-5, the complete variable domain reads KAGVTQTPRYLIKTRGQQVTLSCSPISGHRSVSWYQQTPGQGLQFLFEYFSETQRNKGNFPGRFSGRQFSNSRSEMNVSTLELGDSALYLCASGRGDQETQYFGPGTRLLVL.

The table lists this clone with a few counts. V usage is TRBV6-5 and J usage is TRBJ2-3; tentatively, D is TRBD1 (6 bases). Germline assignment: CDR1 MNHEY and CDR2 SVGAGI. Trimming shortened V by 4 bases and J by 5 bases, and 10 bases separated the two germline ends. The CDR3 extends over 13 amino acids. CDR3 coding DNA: TGTGCCAGCAGTTTCTCAGGGGTAGATACGCAGTATTTT. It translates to CASSFSGVDTQYF.